This TCR beta chain was documented in a study of cytomegalovirus exposure and HLA in healthy donors. Trimming removed 5 bases at V and 10 bases at J, with 14 bases between. Germline V gene lookup returns CDR1 MNHNY and CDR2 SVGAGI (reference sequence). The CDR3 covers 12 residues. Findings and caveats of the study: Overall, under 200 TCR beta chains were annotated as cytomegalovirus-associated. There were reportedly fewer N-insertions in an Asian-associated ancestry cluster than the roughly 670-donor mean, in a later analysis.

Remarks on this clone: Antigen specificity is unknown.

A multiplex PCR was run with 60 Vbeta primers and 13 Jbeta primers. In the original workflow: Approximately 79 million unique TCR beta chains, roughly 11 million of them shared, were counted by a later analysis. TCRdb's table, derived via immunoSEQ multiplex PCR, lists solely in-frame clones and lacks some. V and J calls and clone size are those listed in that table; D and trimming were worked out from the DNA. The sample has 150,000 to 200,000 clones, 70% to 85% seen once. Sequencing used PBMCs. The TCR originated in a woman in her thirties in good health and CMV-seronegative. V usage is TRBV6-6 and J usage is TRBJ1-1; D is perhaps TRBD1 (5 bases). The CDR3 DNA is TGTGCCAGCAGTGACACAGGCCTCGGAGCTTTCTTT. The encoded protein is CASSDTGLGAFF.